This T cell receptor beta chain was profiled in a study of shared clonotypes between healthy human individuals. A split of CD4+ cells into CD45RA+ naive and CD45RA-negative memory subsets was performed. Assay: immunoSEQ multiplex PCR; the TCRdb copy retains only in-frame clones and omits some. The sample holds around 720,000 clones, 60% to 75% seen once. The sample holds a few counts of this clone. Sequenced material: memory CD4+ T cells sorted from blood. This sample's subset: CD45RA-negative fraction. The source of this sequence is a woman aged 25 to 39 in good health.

The CDR3 region is CASSLSGDEKLFF. The CDR3 DNA sequence: TGTGCCAGCAGTTTATCAGGGGACGAAAAACTGTTTTTT. V gene TRBV28 combines with J gene TRBJ1-4; D is perhaps TRBD1 (6 bases). There are 13 residues in the CDR3. Trimming pared 1 base from V and 8 bases from J, leaving 8 bases between. The germline CDR1 and CDR2 sequences are MDHEN and SYDVKM.